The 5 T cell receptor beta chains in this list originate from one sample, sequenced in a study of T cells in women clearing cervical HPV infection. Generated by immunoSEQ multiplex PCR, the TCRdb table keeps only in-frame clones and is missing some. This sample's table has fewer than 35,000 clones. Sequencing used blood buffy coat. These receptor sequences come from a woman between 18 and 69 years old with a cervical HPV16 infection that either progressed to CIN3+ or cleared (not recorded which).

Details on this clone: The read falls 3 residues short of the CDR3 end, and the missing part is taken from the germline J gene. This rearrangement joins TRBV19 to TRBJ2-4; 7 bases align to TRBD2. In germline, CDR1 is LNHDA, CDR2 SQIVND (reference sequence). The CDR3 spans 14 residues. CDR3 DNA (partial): TGTGCCAGTAAAGCGGGGAGGGAAAACTATGGT. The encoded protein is CASKAGRENYG. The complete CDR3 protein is CASKAGRENYGQYF.

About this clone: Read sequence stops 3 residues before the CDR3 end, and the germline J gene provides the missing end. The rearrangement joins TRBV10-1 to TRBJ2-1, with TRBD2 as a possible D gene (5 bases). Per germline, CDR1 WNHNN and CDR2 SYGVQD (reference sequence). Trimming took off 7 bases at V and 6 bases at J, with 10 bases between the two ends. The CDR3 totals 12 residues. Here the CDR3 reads CASNLARNEQFF. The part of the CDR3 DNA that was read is TGCGCCAGCAATCTAGCCCGCAATGAG.

Here the CDR3 reads CASSLMGQGYEQYF. The CDR3 DNA, read in part, is TGTGCCAGCAGCTTAATGGGTCAGGGCTACGAG. The gene calls are TRBV13 and TRBJ2-7; possibly TRBD1 for D (5 bases). The read finishes 3 residues shy of the CDR3 end, and the germline J gene is used to complete it. CDR3 length: 14 amino acids. Germline CDR1 PRHDT, CDR2 FYEKMQ (reference sequence). The V gene lost 2 bases and the J gene lost 3 bases, with 11 bases spanning the gap.

The CDR3 bases that were read are TGTGCCAGTAGTCGTGGCCCTTTGACCGGGGAG. It specifies CASSRGPLTGE. The full CDR3 protein is CASSRGPLTGELFF. The V and J genes are TRBV19 and TRBJ2-2, with D hard to call. The CDR3 is cut off 3 residues early in the read; its end comes from the germline J gene. Trimming removed 5 bases at V and 5 bases at J, with 12 bases between. This CDR3 has 14 amino acids. The germline gives CDR1 LNHDA, CDR2 SQIVND (reference sequence).

The CDR3 spells CASTETANYGQYF. CDR3 DNA, as far as it was read: TGTGCCAGTACCGAGACAGCTAACTATGGT. The chain has TRBV19 and TRBJ2-4, with D possibly being TRBD1 (5 bases). From the germline J gene comes the end of the CDR3, since the read stops 3 residues before it. CDR1 is LNHDA and CDR2 is SQIVND in the germline V gene (reference sequence). CDR3 size: 13 residues.